These T cell receptor beta chains were read from a single sample in a study of T cell responses to AZD1222 COVID-19 vaccine. Some clones are missing from TCRdb's copy, which holds only in-frame ones; the method was immunoSEQ multiplex PCR. This table holds tens of thousands of clones, about 93% found once. Here the sequenced sample was peripheral blood, taken 28 days after the second AZD1222 dose. These receptor sequences come from an adult who received the AZD1222 COVID-19 vaccine. The CDR3 runs from the conserved cysteine through the conserved F or W. A D gene is named only where the DNA matches it firmly. Rows may omit the clone size; those that give it use once, few, many or a size class.

TRBV6-4	NA	13	TRBJ2-2	once	TGTGCCAGCAGCGAGTCGGGGAACGGGGGGCTGTTTTTT	CASSESGNGGLFF
TRBV7-9	TRBD2	14	TRBJ2-1	NA	TGTGCCAGCAGCTTAGCTGCGGGAGGCTGGGAGCAGTTCTTC	CASSLAAGGWEQFF
TRBV30	TRBD2	16	TRBJ2-2	NA	TGTGCCTGGAGTGTAGGCAGCGGGGGGTTCACCGGGGAGCTGTTTTTT	CAWSVGSGGFTGELFF
TRBV5-1	NA	16	TRBJ2-7	NA	TGCGCCAGCAGCTTGGCCGCGGGAGAGGGGGCCTACGAGCAGTACTTC	CASSLAAGEGAYEQYF
TRBV18	TRBD1	15	TRBJ1-5	NA	TGTGCCAGCTCACCCCGGACAGGGGGCAATCAGCCCCAGCATTTT	CASSPRTGGNQPQHF
TRBV2	NA	14	TRBJ1-5	NA	TGTGCCAGCAGTCGGGACGGAAACAATCAGCCCCAGCATTTT	CASSRDGNNQPQHF
TRBV7-2	TRBD2	19	TRBJ2-5	NA	TGTGCCAGCAGCTCCCGACTGACCCCATCCCAGCGGGGCTTGGAGACCCAGTACTTC	CASSSRLTPSQRGLETQYF
TRBV18	TRBD1	18	TRBJ2-2	NA	TGTGCCAGCTCACCAATAAACCCGACAGGGACAAGCACCGGGGAGCTGTTTTTT	CASSPINPTGTSTGELFF
TRBV7-3	NA	14	TRBJ2-2	NA	TGTGCCAGCAGGCCCGGTGCGAACACCGGGGAGCTGTTTTTT	CASRPGANTGELFF
TRBV10-3	NA	15	TRBJ2-1	NA	TGTGCCATCAGTGAATGGGGGACTGAGAACAATGAGCAGTTCTTC	CAISEWGTENNEQFF
TRBV28	NA	15	TRBJ2-1	NA	TGTGCCAGCAACATTGACCCCCTGTGGGGGGATGAGCAGTTCTTC	CASNIDPLWGDEQFF
TRBV19	TRBD2	19	TRBJ2-1	NA	TGTGCCAGTAGCCCCCCCGGGCGGGGGGGCCCCCGTCGGAACAATGAGCAGTTCTTC	CASSPPGRGGPRRNNEQFF
TRBV6-6	NA	13	TRBJ2-7	NA	TGTGCCAGCAGCCCGGGCCCTGTAGGGGAGCAGTACTTC	CASSPGPVGEQYF
TRBV18	NA	14	TRBJ1-2	NA	TGTGCCAGCTCTTCCGACCGGATTAACTATGGCTACACCTTC	CASSSDRINYGYTF
TRBV7-2	NA	15	TRBJ2-2	NA	TGTGCCAGCAGCTTTCCCGCGTCGGGCACCGGGGAGCTGTTTTTT	CASSFPASGTGELFF
TRBV7-3	NA	13	TRBJ1-2	NA	TGTGCCAGCAGCTTAACTGGACGGGATGGCTACACCTTC	CASSLTGRDGYTF